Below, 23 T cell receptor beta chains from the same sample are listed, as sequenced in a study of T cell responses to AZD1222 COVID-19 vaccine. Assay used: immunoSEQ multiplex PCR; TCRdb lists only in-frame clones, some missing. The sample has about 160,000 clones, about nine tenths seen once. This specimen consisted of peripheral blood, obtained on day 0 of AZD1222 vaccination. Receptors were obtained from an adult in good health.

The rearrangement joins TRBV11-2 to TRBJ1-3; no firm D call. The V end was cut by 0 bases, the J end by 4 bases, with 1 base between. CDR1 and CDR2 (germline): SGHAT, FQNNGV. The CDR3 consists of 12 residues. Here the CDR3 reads CASSLEGNTIYF. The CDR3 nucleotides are TGTGCCAGCAGCTTAGAAGGAAACACCATATATTTT.

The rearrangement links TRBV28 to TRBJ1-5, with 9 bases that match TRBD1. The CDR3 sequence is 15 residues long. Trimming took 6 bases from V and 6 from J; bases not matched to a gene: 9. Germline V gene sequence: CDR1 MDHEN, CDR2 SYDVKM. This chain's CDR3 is CASSGGQGVGQPQHF. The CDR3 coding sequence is TGTGCCAGCAGCGGGGGACAGGGAGTAGGTCAGCCCCAGCATTTT.

The CDR3 coding sequence is TGTGCCAGCAGCGGCGCTGGGATCTATAATTCACCCCTCCACTTT. It codes for CASSGAGIYNSPLHF. The rearrangement uses TRBV5-6 and TRBJ1-6, with no clear D. Germline CDR1 reads SGHDT; CDR2 reads YYEEEE. Trimming took 4 bases from V and 3 from J, leaving 11 bases between them. The CDR3 is made up of 15 amino acids.

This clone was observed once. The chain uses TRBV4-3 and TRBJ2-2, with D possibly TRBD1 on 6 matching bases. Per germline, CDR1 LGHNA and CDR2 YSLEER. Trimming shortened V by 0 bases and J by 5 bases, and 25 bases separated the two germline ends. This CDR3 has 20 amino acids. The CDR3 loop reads CASSQEGKTGFSQVTGELFF. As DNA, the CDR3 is TGCGCCAGCAGCCAAGAGGGGAAAACAGGGTTCTCGCAAGTTACCGGGGAGCTGTTTTTT.

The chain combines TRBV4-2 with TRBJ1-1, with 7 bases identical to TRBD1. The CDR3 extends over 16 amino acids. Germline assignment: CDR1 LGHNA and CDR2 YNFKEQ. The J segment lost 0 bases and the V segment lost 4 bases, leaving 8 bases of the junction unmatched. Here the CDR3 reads CASSLKTGPMNTEAFF. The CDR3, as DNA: TGTGCCAGCAGCCTCAAGACAGGGCCAATGAACACTGAAGCTTTCTTT.

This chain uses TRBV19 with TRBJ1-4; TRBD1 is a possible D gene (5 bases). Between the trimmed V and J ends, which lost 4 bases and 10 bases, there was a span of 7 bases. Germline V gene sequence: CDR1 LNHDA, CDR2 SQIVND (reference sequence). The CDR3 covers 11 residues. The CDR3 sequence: CASSTGRKLFF. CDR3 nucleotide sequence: TGTGCCAGTAGTACAGGGCGAAAACTGTTTTTT.

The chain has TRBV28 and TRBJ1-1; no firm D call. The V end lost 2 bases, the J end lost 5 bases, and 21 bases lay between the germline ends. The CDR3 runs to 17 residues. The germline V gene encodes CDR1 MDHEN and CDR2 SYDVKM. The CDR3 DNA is TGTGCCAGCAGTTTAATAGCGGTGACAAGGAGTGGTACTGAAGCTTTCTTT. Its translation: CASSLIAVTRSGTEAFF. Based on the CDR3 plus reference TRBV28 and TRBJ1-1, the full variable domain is DVKVTQSSRYLVKRTGEKVFLECVQDMDHENMFWYRQDPGLGLRLIYFSYDVKMKEKGDIPEGYSVSREKKERFSLILESASTNQTSMYLCASSLIAVTRSGTEAFFGQGTRLTVV.

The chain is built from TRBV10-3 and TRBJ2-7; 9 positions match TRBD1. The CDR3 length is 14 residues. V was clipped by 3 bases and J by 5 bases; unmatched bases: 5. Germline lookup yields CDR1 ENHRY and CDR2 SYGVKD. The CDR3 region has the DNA TGTGCCATCAGTGACCTGGACAGGGGCCACGAGCAGTACTTC. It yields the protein CAISDLDRGHEQYF.

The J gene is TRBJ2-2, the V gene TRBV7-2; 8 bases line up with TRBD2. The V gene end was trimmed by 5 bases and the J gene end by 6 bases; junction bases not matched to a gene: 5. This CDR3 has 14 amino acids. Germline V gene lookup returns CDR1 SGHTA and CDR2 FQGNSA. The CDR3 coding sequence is TGTGCCAGCAGCCCGGGACTAGAATCCGGGGAGCTGTTTTTT. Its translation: CASSPGLESGELFF.

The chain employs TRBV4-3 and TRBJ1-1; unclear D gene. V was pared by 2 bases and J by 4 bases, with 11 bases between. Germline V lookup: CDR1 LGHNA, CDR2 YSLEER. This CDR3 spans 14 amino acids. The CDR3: CASSQLTLSTEAFF. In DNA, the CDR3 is TGCGCCAGCAGCCAACTTACACTAAGCACTGAAGCTTTCTTT.

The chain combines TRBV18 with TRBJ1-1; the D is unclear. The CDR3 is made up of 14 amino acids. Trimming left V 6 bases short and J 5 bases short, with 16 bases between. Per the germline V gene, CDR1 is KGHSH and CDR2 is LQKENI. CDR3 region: CASSLRRGMTEAFF. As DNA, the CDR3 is TGTGCCAGCTCCCTGCGCCGGGGAATGACTGAAGCTTTCTTT.

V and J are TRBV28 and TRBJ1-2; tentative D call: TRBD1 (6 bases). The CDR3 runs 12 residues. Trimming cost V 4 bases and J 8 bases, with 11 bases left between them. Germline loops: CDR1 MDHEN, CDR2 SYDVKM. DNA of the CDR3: TGTGCCAGCAGTTCCGCCGACAGGGGCTACACCTTC. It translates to CASSSADRGYTF.

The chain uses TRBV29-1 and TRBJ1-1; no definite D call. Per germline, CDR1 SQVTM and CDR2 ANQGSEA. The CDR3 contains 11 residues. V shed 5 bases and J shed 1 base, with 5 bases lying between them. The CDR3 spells CSVYKNTEAFF. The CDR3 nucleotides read TGCAGCGTTTACAAGAACACTGAAGCTTTCTTT.

The CDR3 sequence: CASSWGTGAIRETQYF. As DNA, the CDR3 is TGTGCCAGCAGCTGGGGTACCGGGGCAATAAGGGAGACCCAGTACTTC. V usage is TRBV5-6 and J usage is TRBJ2-5; D tentatively fits TRBD1 or TRBD2 (5 bases each). V lost 3 bases to trimming and J lost 5 bases, with 20 bases between them. CDR1 is SGHDT and CDR2 is YYEEEE in the germline V gene. The CDR3 spans 16 residues.

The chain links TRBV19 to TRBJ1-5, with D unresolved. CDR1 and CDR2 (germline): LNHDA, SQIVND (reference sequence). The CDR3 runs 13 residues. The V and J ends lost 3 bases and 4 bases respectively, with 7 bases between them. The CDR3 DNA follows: TGTGCCAGTAGTATCTCCCTTAATCAGCCCCAGCATTTT. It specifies CASSISLNQPQHF. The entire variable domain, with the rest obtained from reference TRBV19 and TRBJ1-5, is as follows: DGGITQSPKYLFRKEGQNVTLSCEQNLNHDAMYWYRQDPGQGLRLIYYSQIVNDFQKGDIAEGYSVSREKKESFPLTVTSAQKNPTAFYLCASSISLNQPQHFGDGTRLSIL.

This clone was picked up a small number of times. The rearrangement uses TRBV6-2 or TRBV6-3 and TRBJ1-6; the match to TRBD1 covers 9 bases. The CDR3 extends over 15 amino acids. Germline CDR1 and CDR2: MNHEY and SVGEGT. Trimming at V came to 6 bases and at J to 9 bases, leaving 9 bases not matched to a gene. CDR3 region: CASSRQGQGSSPLHF. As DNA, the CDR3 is TGTGCCAGCAGCCGTCAGGGACAGGGTAGTTCACCCCTCCACTTT.

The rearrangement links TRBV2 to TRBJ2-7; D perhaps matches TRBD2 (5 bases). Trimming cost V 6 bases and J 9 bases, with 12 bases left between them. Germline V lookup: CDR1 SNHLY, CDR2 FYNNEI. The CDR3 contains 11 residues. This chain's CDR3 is CASRAYEGQYF. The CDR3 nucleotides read TGTGCCAGCAGAGCCTACGAGGGGCAGTACTTC.

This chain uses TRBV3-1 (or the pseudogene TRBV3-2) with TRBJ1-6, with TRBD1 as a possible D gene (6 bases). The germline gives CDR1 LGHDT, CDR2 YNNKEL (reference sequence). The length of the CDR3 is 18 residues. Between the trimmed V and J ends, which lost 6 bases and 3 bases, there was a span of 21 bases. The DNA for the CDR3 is TGTGCCAGCAGGGGGGAACGCATGGGGGCCTACTATAATTCACCCCTCCACTTT. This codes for CASRGERMGAYYNSPLHF.

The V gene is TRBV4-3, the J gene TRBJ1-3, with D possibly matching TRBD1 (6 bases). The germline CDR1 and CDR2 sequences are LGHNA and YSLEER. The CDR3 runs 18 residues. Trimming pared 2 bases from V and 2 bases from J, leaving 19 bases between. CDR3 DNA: TGCGCCAGCAGCCAACAACAGACCTCACAGGGCGCTGGAAACACCATATATTTT. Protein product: CASSQQQTSQGAGNTIYF.

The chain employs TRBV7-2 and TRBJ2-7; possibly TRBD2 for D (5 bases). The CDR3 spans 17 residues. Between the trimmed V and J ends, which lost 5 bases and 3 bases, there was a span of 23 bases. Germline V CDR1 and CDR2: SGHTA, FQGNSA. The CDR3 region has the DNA TGTGCCAGCAGCCCTCTATCCCGAGGGAAACCCGGCTACGAGCAGTACTTC. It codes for CASSPLSRGKPGYEQYF.

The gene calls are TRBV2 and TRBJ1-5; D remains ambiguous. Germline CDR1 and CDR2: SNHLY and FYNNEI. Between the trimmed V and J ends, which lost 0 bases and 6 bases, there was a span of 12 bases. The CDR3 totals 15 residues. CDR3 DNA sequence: TGTGCCAGCAGTGAAGCGGCAGGTCGGGGTCAGCCCCAGCATTTT. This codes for CASSEAAGRGQPQHF.

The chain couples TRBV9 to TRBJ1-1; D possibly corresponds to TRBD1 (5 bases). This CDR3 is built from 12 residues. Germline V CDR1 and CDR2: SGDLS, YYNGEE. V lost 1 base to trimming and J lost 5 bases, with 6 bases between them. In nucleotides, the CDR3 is TGTGCCAGCAGCGTACAGGGAACTGAAGCTTTCTTT. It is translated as CASSVQGTEAFF.

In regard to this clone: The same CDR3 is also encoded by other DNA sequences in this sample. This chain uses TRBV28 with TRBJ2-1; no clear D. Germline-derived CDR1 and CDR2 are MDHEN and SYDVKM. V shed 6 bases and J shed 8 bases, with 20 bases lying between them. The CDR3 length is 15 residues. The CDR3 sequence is CASSPGLAWFDEQFF. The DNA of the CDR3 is TGTGCCAGCAGCCCCGGCCTTGCGTGGTTCGATGAGCAGTTCTTC.